This entry lists 17 T cell receptor beta chains sequenced from one sample in a study of blood T cells in healthy people across ages. With a J-beta primer mix and a sample-barcoded 5' primer, a second PCR ran about 7 to 11 cycles. A single record per CDR3 protein comes from TCRdb applying MiXCR to the 5' RACE reads. This sample has about 1.8 million distinct CDR3 sequences, with 40% to 55% found just once. Sequencing input: blood. All receptors derive from a woman in her 40s in good health.

Only a few counts were recorded for this clonotype. The gene calls are TRBV20-1 and TRBJ1-2; a weak D match, TRBD1 (5 bases). The germline V gene encodes CDR1 DFQATT and CDR2 SNEGSKA (reference sequence). The V gene lost 0 bases and the J gene lost 4 bases, with 12 bases spanning the gap. CDR3 length: 14 residues. CDR3 residues: CSARDRGHLYGYTF. For the CDR3, the DNA is TGCAGTGCTAGAGATAGGGGCCACCTCTATGGCTACACCTTC.

The chain couples TRBV6-6 to TRBJ2-5, with 10 bases matching TRBD2. With V trimmed by 6 bases and J by 0 bases, 10 bases remained unmatched. The length of the CDR3 is 17 residues. Germline V gene data show CDR1 as MNHNY and CDR2 as SVGAGI (reference sequence). The CDR3 DNA sequence: TGTGCCAGCAGACCCCGGACTAGCGGAGAGTACCAAGAGACCCAGTACTTC. Translation gives CASRPRTSGEYQETQYF.

This chain uses TRBV5-1 with TRBJ2-5; D is ambiguous. Trimming stripped 3 bases from V and 4 bases from J, with 16 bases between. The CDR3 is made up of 15 amino acids. CDR1 and CDR2 (germline): SGHRS, YFSETQ. CDR3 residues: CASSWISSPGETQYF. The CDR3 bases are TGCGCCAGCAGCTGGATCTCGTCCCCCGGAGAGACCCAGTACTTC. Full variable domain (remainder filled in from reference TRBV5-1 and TRBJ2-5): KAGVTQTPRYLIKTRGQQVTLSCSPISGHRSVSWYQQTPGQGLQFLFEYFSETQRNKGNFPGRFSGRQFSNSRSEMNVSTLELGDSALYLCASSWISSPGETQYFGPGTRLLVL.

The chain employs TRBV29-1 and TRBJ2-1, with TRBD1 identical over 7 bases. Per germline, CDR1 SQVTM and CDR2 ANQGSEA. The CDR3 totals 15 residues. J gave up 8 bases and V 4 bases, and 14 bases lay outside the gene matches. The DNA of the CDR3 is TGCAGCGTTGTGGGATACCGGGACAGACCGCATGAGCAGTTCTTC. It translates to CSVVGYRDRPHEQFF.

This chain uses TRBV18 with TRBJ2-5; 7 bases match TRBD1. Germline-derived CDR1 and CDR2 are KGHSH and LQKENI. This CDR3 has 16 residues. V lost 4 bases, J lost 4 bases, and 12 bases stayed unmatched. CDR3 in DNA: TGTGCCAGCTCACTTCGGCAGGGGGTGGAAACAGAGACCCAGTACTTC. Its translation: CASSLRQGVETETQYF.

This clonotype was seen more than once but under ten times. The chain has TRBV5-1 and TRBJ2-7, with D possibly being TRBD1 (6 bases). The V gene lost 4 bases and the J gene lost 2 bases, with 13 bases spanning the gap. The CDR3 is made up of 14 amino acids. The germline V gene encodes CDR1 SGHRS and CDR2 YFSETQ. CDR3 region: CASSATGAAYEQYF. In nucleotides, the CDR3 is TGCGCCAGCAGCGCGACAGGAGCGGCCTACGAGCAGTACTTC. Variable domain in full (rest from reference TRBV5-1 and TRBJ2-7): KAGVTQTPRYLIKTRGQQVTLSCSPISGHRSVSWYQQTPGQGLQFLFEYFSETQRNKGNFPGRFSGRQFSNSRSEMNVSTLELGDSALYLCASSATGAAYEQYFGPGTRLTVT.

The J gene is TRBJ2-7, the V gene TRBV6-2 or TRBV6-3; the match to TRBD1 covers 8 bases. Germline V lookup: CDR1 MNHEY, CDR2 SVGEGT. The CDR3 runs to 17 residues. Trimming cost V 6 bases and J 5 bases; bases outside gene matches: 18. CDR3 in amino acids: CASSKNRGQGHKNEQYF. Written as DNA, the CDR3 is TGTGCCAGCAGCAAGAATCGCGGACAGGGACACAAGAACGAGCAGTACTTC.

This clonotype was detected only a few times. The chain links TRBV20-1 to TRBJ2-3; 10 positions match TRBD2. This CDR3 spans 15 amino acids. The germline V gene encodes CDR1 DFQATT and CDR2 SNEGSKA (reference sequence). Trimming cost V 2 bases and J 3 bases; bases outside gene matches: 5. CDR3 protein: CSARSSGGHTDTQYF. CDR3 DNA sequence: TGCAGTGCTAGATCTAGCGGGGGACATACAGATACGCAGTATTTT.

V gene TRBV6-6 combines with J gene TRBJ2-7; no definite D call. The CDR3 runs 17 residues. CDR1 MNHNY and CDR2 SVGAGI come from the germline V gene (reference sequence). The V end was cut by 4 bases, the J end by 0 bases, with 19 bases between. In DNA, the CDR3 is TGTGCCAGCAGTTTTGCAGTCCCTTCCCCCGGCTCCTACGAGCAGTACTTC. The encoded protein is CASSFAVPSPGSYEQYF.

Regarding this clonotype: The germline gene is not matched at one end of the junction; a read error may be the cause. The chain recombines TRBV20-1 with TRBJ1-2, with D unresolved. This CDR3 comprises 16 residues. Germline loops: CDR1 DFQATT, CDR2 SNEGSKA (reference sequence). The CDR3 spells CSAGDGKASPNYGYTF. The DNA of the CDR3 is TGCAGTGCTGGAGATGGAAAGGCCTCTCCTAACTATGGCTACACCTTC.

This clonotype was detected only once. The gene calls are TRBV20-1 and TRBJ2-5; 10 bases match TRBD2. The end of the DNA is better explained by TRBJ2-7, so the J call may be wrong. Per the germline V gene, CDR1 is DFQATT and CDR2 is SNEGSKA (reference sequence). This CDR3 contains 15 residues. The CDR3 coding sequence is TGCAGTGCTAGACCCATAGCGGGGGGCACCTACGAGCAGTACTTC. Amino acids: CSARPIAGGTYEQYF.

This chain uses TRBV10-3 with TRBJ2-5, with D hard to call. The J call may be mistaken, given a closer DNA end match to TRBJ2-1. CDR1 and CDR2 (germline): ENHRY, SYGVKD. The CDR3 extends over 14 amino acids. The CDR3 region has the DNA TGTGCCATCAGTGACGTGCAGTACCAAGAGACCCAGTTCTTC. This gives the protein CAISDVQYQETQFF.

V is TRBV3-1 and J is TRBJ2-1, with TRBD2 identical over 10 bases. Germline-derived CDR1 and CDR2 are LGHDT and YNNKEL (reference sequence). With V trimmed by 2 bases and J by 7 bases, 11 bases remained unmatched. This CDR3 has 17 residues. Written as DNA, the CDR3 is TGTGCCAGCAGCCAATGGGGAGAGCGGGGGGGGTGGAATGAGCAGTTCTTC. Its protein is CASSQWGERGGWNEQFF.

The V call is TRBV7-2, the J call TRBJ2-7; 9 nucleotides match TRBD1. The J call may not be correct, given that the DNA end is closer to TRBJ2-5. The CDR3 spans 16 residues. The V gene's germline CDR1 is SGHTA and CDR2 FQGNSA. The DNA for the CDR3 is TGTGCCAGCAGCTTAGCTAGGACAGGGGATGCTAAGACCCAGTACTTC. Translating gives CASSLARTGDAKTQYF.

The genes are TRBV20-1 and TRBJ1-2; 10 nucleotides agree with TRBD1. Germline CDR1 is DFQATT and CDR2 is SNEGSKA (reference sequence). CDR3 length: 15 residues. Trimming cost V 4 bases and J 7 bases; bases outside gene matches: 12. DNA for the CDR3: TGCAGTGCTACCCGGGACAGGGGATCTTTATCTGGCTACACCTTC. It is translated as CSATRDRGSLSGYTF.

V and J are TRBV5-6 and TRBJ1-2; 10 positions agree with TRBD1. V lost 1 base and J lost 6; bases outside the gene matches: 3. This CDR3 has 14 residues. The germline V gene has CDR1 SGHDT and CDR2 YYEEEE. The CDR3 spells CASSLWDRGHGYTF. The CDR3 DNA is TGTGCCAGCAGCTTGTGGGACAGGGGCCATGGCTACACCTTC. Looking up the rest from reference TRBV5-6 and TRBJ1-2 gives the full variable domain: DAGVTQSPTHLIKTRGQQVTLRCSPKSGHDTVSWYQQALGQGPQFIFQYYEEEERQRGNFPDRFSGHQFPNYSSELNVNALLLGDSALYLCASSLWDRGHGYTFGSGTRLTVV.

This chain uses TRBV20-1 with TRBJ2-3; D perhaps matches TRBD2 (6 bases). From germline, CDR1 is DFQATT and CDR2 SNEGSKA (reference sequence). The CDR3 is 12 amino acids. The V end was cut by 7 bases, the J end by 4 bases, with 12 bases between. The CDR3: CSVLAGADTQYF. The CDR3 DNA follows: TGCAGTGTACTAGCCGGTGCAGATACGCAGTATTTT.